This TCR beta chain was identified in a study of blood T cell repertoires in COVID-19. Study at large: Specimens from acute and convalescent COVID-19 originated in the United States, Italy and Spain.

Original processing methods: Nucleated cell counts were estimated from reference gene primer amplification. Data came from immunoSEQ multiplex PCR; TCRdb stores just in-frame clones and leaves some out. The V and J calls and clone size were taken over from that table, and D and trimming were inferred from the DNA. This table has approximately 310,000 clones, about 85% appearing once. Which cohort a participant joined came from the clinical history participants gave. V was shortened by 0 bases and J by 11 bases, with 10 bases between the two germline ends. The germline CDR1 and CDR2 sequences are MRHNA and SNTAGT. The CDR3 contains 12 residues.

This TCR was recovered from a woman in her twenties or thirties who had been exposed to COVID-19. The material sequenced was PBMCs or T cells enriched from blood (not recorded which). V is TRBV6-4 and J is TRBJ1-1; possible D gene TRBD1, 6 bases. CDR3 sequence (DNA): TGTGCCAGCAGTGACTCAGGGGGGGGTGCTTTCTTT. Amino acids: CASSDSGGGAFF.